Presented here are 29 T cell receptor beta chains from one specimen sequenced in a study of shared clonotypes between healthy human individuals. Clones were sequenced by immunoSEQ multiplex PCR, and TCRdb holds only the in-frame ones, with some missing. The sample includes more than 400,000 clones, 90% to 96% seen only once; the top ten take 0.06%. The specimen sequenced was naive CD4+ T cells sorted from blood. Documented subset: CD45RA+ positively selected. The receptors were gathered from a woman in her 30s in good health.

The J gene is TRBJ2-7, the V gene TRBV6-5; TRBD2 agrees at 8 bases. The CDR3 consists of 14 residues. CDR1 is MNHEY and CDR2 is SVGAGI in the germline V gene. V lost 6 bases and J lost 7; bases outside the gene matches: 11. CDR3 residues: CASRPASGPTEQYF. The CDR3, as DNA: TGTGCCAGCAGGCCGGCTAGCGGGCCCACGGAGCAGTACTTC.

This sequence joins TRBV11-3 and TRBJ2-7; TRBD1 or TRBD2 may be the D gene (6 bases each). CDR1 SGHNT and CDR2 YENEEA come from the germline V gene. Trimming cost V 3 bases and J 0 bases, with 9 bases left between them. CDR3 length: 14 amino acids. The CDR3 nucleotides read TGTGCCAGCAGCTTGGAGGGGGACTCCTACGAGCAGTACTTC. Protein: CASSLEGDSYEQYF.

The chain couples TRBV19 to TRBJ2-4; 8 nucleotides match TRBD2. CDR3 length equals 16 residues. The junction had 11 bases not matched to a gene; V was cut back by 7 bases and J by 3 bases. In germline, CDR1 is LNHDA, CDR2 SQIVND (reference sequence). The CDR3 loop reads CASKVSGRGDKNIQYF. CDR3 in DNA: TGTGCCAGTAAGGTCAGCGGGAGAGGGGACAAAAACATTCAGTACTTC. Together with reference TRBV19 and TRBJ2-4, the CDR3 gives the full variable domain: DGGITQSPKYLFRKEGQNVTLSCEQNLNHDAMYWYRQDPGQGLRLIYYSQIVNDFQKGDIAEGYSVSREKKESFPLTVTSAQKNPTAFYLCASKVSGRGDKNIQYFGAGTRLSVL.

The chain uses TRBV5-1 and TRBJ2-7; TRBD1 agrees at 8 bases. Germline CDR1 is SGHRS and CDR2 is YFSETQ. V shed 4 bases, J shed 2 bases, and the junction held 11 bases outside the gene matches. This CDR3 has 16 amino acids. CDR3 nucleotide sequence: TGCGCCAGCAGCCTGGGGGGACAGGCCTCGACCTACGAGCAGTACTTC. Residues: CASSLGGQASTYEQYF.

The chain carries TRBV28 and TRBJ1-5; possibly TRBD1 for D (6 bases). The germline V gene has CDR1 MDHEN and CDR2 SYDVKM. This CDR3 spans 18 amino acids. The germline V and J ends were trimmed by 7 bases and 0 bases, with 22 bases remaining between them. CDR3 sequence (DNA): TGTGCCAGCACCCAGGGTATGACAGGTCTTTATAGCAATCAGCCCCAGCATTTT. Protein: CASTQGMTGLYSNQPQHF.

This chain uses TRBV5-5 with TRBJ2-5, with D maybe TRBD1 (5 bases). Per germline, CDR1 SGHKS and CDR2 YYEKEE (reference sequence). V shed 3 bases and J shed 5 bases, with 8 bases lying between them. The CDR3 spans 12 residues. As DNA, the CDR3 is TGTGCCAGCAGCTCAGGGTGGGAGACCCAGTACTTC. As protein: CASSSGWETQYF.

The chain joins TRBV5-1 to TRBJ1-6; unclear D gene. CDR1 and CDR2 (germline): SGHRS, YFSETQ. This CDR3 is built from 15 residues. V lost 7 bases and J 7 bases, leaving 18 bases between the germline ends. The CDR3 protein is CASSAGYSRNSPLHF. CDR3 bases: TGCGCCAGCTCAGCCGGCTACAGCAGGAATTCACCCCTCCACTTT.

The chain uses TRBV4-1 and TRBJ2-5; D ambiguous. The ends were cut back, 0 bases at V and 7 bases at J, with 0 bases in the middle. Germline V gene lookup returns CDR1 MGHRA and CDR2 YSYEKL. The CDR3 totals 10 residues. The CDR3 region has the DNA TGCGCCAGCAGCCAAGAGACCCAGTACTTC. Protein sequence: CASSQETQYF.

The CDR3 DNA follows: TGTGCCAGCAGCATGGGACAGCTGAGAACCTACGAGCAGTACTTC. Translation: CASSMGQLRTYEQYF. The rearrangement joins TRBV5-7 to TRBJ2-7, with 7 bases identical to TRBD1. TRBV5-7 is classed as an ORF, of uncertain function. The CDR3 contains 15 residues. V shed 4 bases and J 2 bases; nucleotides not matched to a gene: 9.

This chain links TRBV7-2 with TRBJ1-2, with 9 nucleotides matching TRBD1. Trimming removed 5 bases from V and 8 bases from J; junction bases left unmatched: 9. CDR1 is SGHTA, CDR2 FQGNSA, per germline. This CDR3 contains 14 residues. The CDR3 DNA reads as TGTGCCAGCAGCGAGCACAGGGGGCCTAGGGGCTACACCTTC. It yields the protein CASSEHRGPRGYTF.

This chain links TRBV28 with TRBJ1-2, with a weak D call TRBD1 (5 bases). Trimming removed 7 bases at V and 0 bases at J, with 15 bases between. The V gene's germline CDR1 is MDHEN and CDR2 SYDVKM. The CDR3 sequence is 15 residues long. In nucleotides, the CDR3 is TGTGCCAGCACCCTTACCGGCAGGGCTAACTATGGCTACACCTTC. It specifies CASTLTGRANYGYTF.

This chain links TRBV2 with TRBJ2-2, with 9 positions matching TRBD1. Germline V gene data show CDR1 as SNHLY and CDR2 as FYNNEI. The junction had 5 bases not matched to a gene; V was cut back by 7 bases and J by 2 bases. This CDR3 is built from 15 residues. This chain's CDR3 is CASKKQGANTGELFF. In nucleotides, the CDR3 is TGTGCCAGCAAAAAACAGGGGGCTAACACCGGGGAGCTGTTTTTT. Complete variable domain (other parts from reference TRBV2 and TRBJ2-2): EPEVTQTPSHQVTQMGQEVILRCVPISNHLYFYWYRQILGQKVEFLVSFYNNEISEKSEIFDDQFSVERPDGSNFTLKIRSTKLEDSAMYFCASKKQGANTGELFFGEGSRLTVL.

V usage is TRBV2 and J usage is TRBJ2-5, with 14 nucleotides matching TRBD2. V lost 8 bases, J lost 5 bases, and 7 bases stayed unmatched. This CDR3 contains 15 residues. The V gene's germline CDR1 is SNHLY and CDR2 FYNNEI. Here the CDR3 reads CASGTSGSMGETQYF. In DNA form, the CDR3 reads TGTGCCAGCGGGACTAGCGGGAGTATGGGTGAGACCCAGTACTTC.

V usage is TRBV5-1 and J usage is TRBJ1-4; D may be TRBD1 (5 bases). Trimming removed 0 bases at V and 8 bases at J, with 14 bases between. Germline values: CDR1 SGHRS, CDR2 YFSETQ. This CDR3 spans 15 amino acids. The CDR3 coding sequence is TGCGCCAGCAGCTTGGTTTCAGGGTCTCAGGAAAAACTGTTTTTT. This gives the protein CASSLVSGSQEKLFF. The full variable domain, completed using reference TRBV5-1 and TRBJ1-4, is KAGVTQTPRYLIKTRGQQVTLSCSPISGHRSVSWYQQTPGQGLQFLFEYFSETQRNKGNFPGRFSGRQFSNSRSEMNVSTLELGDSALYLCASSLVSGSQEKLFFGSGTQLSVL.

This rearrangement joins TRBV11-2 to TRBJ2-3; D possibly corresponds to TRBD2 (6 bases). Trimming cost V 5 bases and J 7 bases, with 13 bases left between them. This CDR3 has 13 residues. Germline values: CDR1 SGHAT, CDR2 FQNNGV. The CDR3 coding sequence is TGTGCCAGCAGCGTCACCGGGGGTAATACGCAGTATTTT. The encoded protein is CASSVTGGNTQYF.

The V and J genes are TRBV28 and TRBJ1-1; 7 bases fit TRBD1. Germline loops: CDR1 MDHEN, CDR2 SYDVKM. V trimming: 5 bases; J trimming: 3 bases; junction bases outside the gene matches: 3. This CDR3 has 13 amino acids. The CDR3 reads CASSPDRDTEAFF. CDR3 nucleotide sequence: TGTGCCAGCAGTCCCGACAGGGACACTGAAGCTTTCTTT.

The rearrangement uses TRBV30 and TRBJ2-7; tentatively, D is TRBD2 (6 bases). V was shortened by 4 bases and J by 3 bases, with 10 bases between the two germline ends. This CDR3 spans 12 amino acids. CDR1 and CDR2 from the germline V gene are GTSNPN and SVGIG (reference sequence). CDR3 amino acids: CAWTGGIYEQYF. In DNA, the CDR3 is TGTGCCTGGACGGGCGGGATCTACGAGCAGTACTTC.

The rearrangement uses TRBV28 and TRBJ2-1, with 10 bases aligning to TRBD1. Trimming cost V 5 bases and J 9 bases; bases outside gene matches: 10. The germline V gene encodes CDR1 MDHEN and CDR2 SYDVKM. The CDR3 contains 15 residues. The CDR3 DNA sequence: TGTGCCAGCAGTAGCTCCGGGACAGGGGCACCTGAGCAGTTCTTC. Protein product: CASSSSGTGAPEQFF.

This chain connects TRBV5-3 to TRBJ2-1; 11 bases align to TRBD2. TRBV5-3 is classed as an ORF, of uncertain function. The CDR3 totals 15 residues. Trimming removed 9 bases from V and 7 bases from J; junction bases left unmatched: 12. CDR3 protein: CATPLGTSGGNEQFF. The CDR3 DNA reads TGTGCCACCCCCTTGGGGACTAGCGGAGGGAATGAGCAGTTCTTC.

The chain joins TRBV2 to TRBJ1-5, with 8 bases that match TRBD1. With 4 bases clipped from V and 7 bases from J, the junction kept 3 bases outside the gene matches. This CDR3 region has 13 residues. From germline, CDR1 is SNHLY and CDR2 FYNNEI. CDR3 bases: TGTGCCAGCAGTGTGGACAGGGAACAGCCCCAGCATTTT. Translation gives CASSVDREQPQHF.

This clone was picked up one time. The chain joins TRBV27 to TRBJ2-7; 8 bases agree with TRBD1. The germline gives CDR1 MNHEY, CDR2 SMNVEV (reference sequence). CDR3 size: 16 residues. V was clipped by 3 bases and J by 3 bases; unmatched bases: 10. The CDR3 bases are TGTGCCAGCAGTTTTTTCGGGGCAGGGGGCTTCTACGAGCAGTACTTC. Translation gives CASSFFGAGGFYEQYF.

CDR3 protein: CASSLVRGRARTYEQYF. CDR3 DNA sequence: TGTGCCAGCAGCTTAGTTAGGGGGAGGGCCCGGACCTACGAGCAGTACTTC. V usage is TRBV7-9 and J usage is TRBJ2-7; D possibly corresponds to TRBD2 (7 bases). Trimming took 1 base from V and 2 from J, leaving 18 bases between them. This CDR3 contains 17 residues. CDR1 and CDR2 from the germline V gene are SEHNR and FQNEAQ (reference sequence).

Here the CDR3 reads CASSLAGIGNYEQYF. Here the CDR3 DNA reads TGTGCCAGCAGCTTGGCGGGGATAGGGAACTACGAGCAGTACTTC. This chain links TRBV5-5 with TRBJ2-7, with D tentatively TRBD2 (5 bases). From germline, CDR1 is SGHKS and CDR2 YYEKEE (reference sequence). The V end lost 0 bases, the J end lost 3 bases, and 13 bases lay between the germline ends. CDR3 length equals 15 residues.

This sequence joins TRBV2 and TRBJ1-1; D unresolved. CDR3 size: 13 residues. The V end was cut by 6 bases, the J end by 10 bases, with 18 bases between. Germline assignment: CDR1 SNHLY and CDR2 FYNNEI. The CDR3 sequence: CASSDGEAFGAFF. In DNA, the CDR3 is TGTGCCAGCAGCGACGGGGAGGCCTTTGGAGCTTTCTTT.

This chain uses TRBV30 with TRBJ2-7, with 7 bases lining up with TRBD1. Germline CDR1 is GTSNPN and CDR2 is SVGIG (reference sequence). The CDR3 is 14 amino acids. Trimming took 7 bases from V and 2 from J; bases not matched to a gene: 11. CDR3 protein: CASGRQGLTYEQYF. The CDR3 DNA follows: TGTGCCTCAGGGAGACAGGGATTGACCTACGAGCAGTACTTC.

V gene TRBV5-5 combines with J gene TRBJ2-5; D possibly corresponds to TRBD2 (5 bases). Germline lookup yields CDR1 SGHKS and CDR2 YYEKEE (reference sequence). The CDR3 length is 15 residues. Trimming cost V 1 base and J 5 bases, with 15 bases left between them. CDR3 in DNA: TGTGCCAGCAGCTTGCAACCTAGCCCGCGGGAGACCCAGTACTTC. Translating it yields CASSLQPSPRETQYF.

The V gene is TRBV6-1, the J gene TRBJ2-3, with 8 bases that match TRBD2. From germline, CDR1 is MNHNS and CDR2 SASEGT. J was trimmed by 4 bases and V by 4 bases; bases with no gene match: 4. The CDR3 has 14 amino acids. DNA for the CDR3: TGTGCCAGCAGTGCGGGAGGGCCCGCAGATACGCAGTATTTT. Amino acids: CASSAGGPADTQYF.

The rearrangement joins TRBV29-1 to TRBJ2-7; D is possibly TRBD1 or TRBD2 (6 bases each). Germline values: CDR1 SQVTM, CDR2 ANQGSEA. The CDR3 totals 18 residues. The CDR3 here is CSTPATGTTGAAIYEQYF. For the CDR3, the DNA is TGCAGTACCCCGGCAACCGGGACGACGGGGGCGGCGATCTACGAGCAGTACTTC.

This rearrangement joins TRBV28 to TRBJ2-7, with 8 bases matching TRBD1. V dropped 5 bases and J dropped 2; count of bases not matched to a gene: 8. This CDR3 region has 15 residues. Germline assignment: CDR1 MDHEN and CDR2 SYDVKM. The CDR3 region is CASSLPGTGTYEQYF. The CDR3 bases are TGTGCCAGCAGTCTTCCAGGGACAGGTACCTACGAGCAGTACTTC.